Given below is one T cell receptor (beta chain) in context. With 5 bases clipped from V and 1 base from J, the junction kept 8 bases outside the gene matches. CDR1 and CDR2 from the germline V gene are MNHEY and SMNVEV (reference sequence). This CDR3 spans 16 amino acids. This entry is derived from a study of blood T cell repertoires in COVID-19. Generated by immunoSEQ multiplex PCR, the TCRdb table keeps only in-frame clones and is missing some. The sample has about 26,000 clones; about 91% are singletons. Input material: peripheral blood. This clonotype was obtained from a human donor in a cohort sampled during active COVID-19. J is TRBJ1-1 and V is TRBV27; 9 bases match TRBD1. The CDR3 loop reads CASSRPPGQGNTEAFF. CDR3 coding DNA: TGTGCCAGCAGTCGTCCCCCGGGACAGGGGAACACTGAAGCTTTCTTT.